This entry lists 28 T cell receptor beta chains sequenced from one sample in a study of cytomegalovirus exposure and HLA in healthy donors. PCR used 60 Vbeta primers and 13 Jbeta primers. Produced via immunoSEQ multiplex PCR; TCRdb's table is partial and in-frame only. The data show 170,000 or so clones, around three quarters seen once. Sequencing was performed on PBMCs. The receptors were gathered from a man between 35 and 55 years old in good health and CMV-seronegative.

V and J are TRBV27 and TRBJ1-5, with a possible D match to TRBD1 (5 bases). The V gene's germline CDR1 is MNHEY and CDR2 SMNVEV (reference sequence). The CDR3 is 14 amino acids. Trimming stripped 6 bases from V and 1 base from J, with 10 bases between. DNA for the CDR3: TGTGCCAGCAGCCTGACAGCCAGCAATCAGCCCCAGCATTTT. It yields the protein CASSLTASNQPQHF.

The chain carries TRBV9 and TRBJ2-7, with 8 bases aligning to TRBD2. Germline V lookup: CDR1 SGDLS, CDR2 YYNGEE. V was clipped by 4 bases and J by 7 bases; unmatched bases: 7. The CDR3 runs 13 residues. The DNA of the CDR3 is TGTGCCAGCAGCTCGGGACTAGTGGATGAGCAGTACTTC. Protein product: CASSSGLVDEQYF.

This clone was detected once. The CDR3 bases are TGTGCCAGCTCATCAGGTGCAGGGGATCAGCCCCAGCATTTT. Its translation is CASSSGAGDQPQHF. The chain has TRBV18 and TRBJ1-5; D may be TRBD1 (6 bases). V lost 5 bases to trimming and J lost 5 bases, with 13 bases between them. The germline V gene encodes CDR1 KGHSH and CDR2 LQKENI. The CDR3 loop spans 14 amino acids.

The chain combines TRBV6-1 with TRBJ2-1; 11 bases agree with TRBD2. V lost 5 bases to trimming and J lost 10 bases; unmatched junction nucleotides: 4. CDR1 is MNHNS and CDR2 is SASEGT in the germline V gene. The CDR3 is 13 amino acids. This chain's CDR3 is CASSLGLADEQFF. CDR3 in DNA: TGTGCCAGCAGTTTGGGACTAGCGGACGAGCAGTTCTTC.

The genes are TRBV19 and TRBJ1-5, with D tentatively TRBD1 (5 bases). Per germline, CDR1 LNHDA and CDR2 SQIVND (reference sequence). The CDR3 runs 16 residues. V lost 3 bases and J lost 0, with 12 bases in between. The CDR3 here is CASSIVGVGSNQPQHF. The CDR3 DNA reads as TGTGCCAGTAGTATTGTAGGGGTTGGTAGCAATCAGCCCCAGCATTTT.

The gene calls are TRBV7-2 and TRBJ2-3; TRBD1 matches at 7 bases. The CDR3 extends over 16 amino acids. Germline loops: CDR1 SGHTA, CDR2 FQGNSA. The junction had 8 bases not matched to a gene; V was cut back by 5 bases and J by 0 bases. The CDR3 DNA is TGTGCCAGCAGCGGCTTAGGGGGCGGGAGCACAGATACGCAGTATTTT. Translated: CASSGLGGGSTDTQYF.

The chain uses TRBV5-4 and TRBJ2-4; 8 bases agree with TRBD1. Trimming removed 5 bases from V and 12 bases from J; junction bases left unmatched: 10. The CDR3 length is 13 residues. Germline lookup yields CDR1 SGHNT and CDR2 YYREEE (reference sequence). The CDR3 loop reads CASSRDTGGPQYF. The CDR3 DNA reads as TGTGCCAGCAGTCGCGATACAGGGGGTCCTCAGTACTTC.

The rearrangement links TRBV29-1 to TRBJ1-5; D ambiguous. V was shortened by 4 bases and J by 9 bases, with 16 bases between the two germline ends. CDR1 is SQVTM and CDR2 is ANQGSEA in the germline V gene. The CDR3 length is 13 residues. CDR3 residues: CSVVEEPSGPQHF. In DNA, the CDR3 is TGCAGCGTTGTGGAAGAACCCTCGGGGCCCCAGCATTTT.

The rearrangement joins TRBV7-2 to TRBJ2-1; TRBD2 aligns across 7 bases. The V gene's germline CDR1 is SGHTA and CDR2 FQGNSA. The V and J ends lost 7 bases and 8 bases, in that order; junction bases with no gene match: 17. This CDR3 spans 16 amino acids. The DNA of the CDR3 is TGTGCCAGCACCGACCCAGGTACGGGAGGCATCGATGAGCAGTTCTTC. It encodes CASTDPGTGGIDEQFF.

This clone was observed once. This chain joins TRBV5-6 and TRBJ2-5, with 10 bases matching TRBD2. Unmatched junction bases numbered 1, after V lost 0 bases and J lost 5 bases. Germline V gene sequence: CDR1 SGHDT, CDR2 YYEEEE. This CDR3 comprises 14 residues. The chain's CDR3 is CASSLGLAGETQYF. Here the CDR3 DNA reads TGTGCCAGCAGCTTGGGACTAGCGGGTGAGACCCAGTACTTC.

In its sample, this clone was seen once. V and J are TRBV5-6 and TRBJ2-2, with D possibly TRBD1 on 5 matching bases. V lost 4 bases and J 1 base, leaving 11 bases between the germline ends. In germline, CDR1 is SGHDT, CDR2 YYEEEE. The CDR3 has 15 amino acids. The DNA of the CDR3 is TGTGCCAGCAGCCGTCACAGGATGAACACCGGGGAGCTGTTTTTT. Translated: CASSRHRMNTGELFF. Together with reference TRBV5-6 and TRBJ2-2, the CDR3 gives the full variable domain: DAGVTQSPTHLIKTRGQQVTLRCSPKSGHDTVSWYQQALGQGPQFIFQYYEEEERQRGNFPDRFSGHQFPNYSSELNVNALLLGDSALYLCASSRHRMNTGELFFGEGSRLTVL.

The V gene is TRBV13, the J gene TRBJ1-1; TRBD1 matches 8 bases. The CDR3 sequence is 14 residues long. Trimming at V came to 4 bases and at J to 1 base, leaving 2 bases not matched to a gene. Germline V gene data show CDR1 as PRHDT and CDR2 as FYEKMQ (reference sequence). The CDR3 sequence is CASSSGQGNTEAFF. In DNA form, the CDR3 reads TGTGCCAGCAGCTCCGGACAGGGGAACACTGAAGCTTTCTTT.

This clone occurred a few times. This rearrangement joins TRBV29-1 to TRBJ2-5; 8 bases fit TRBD2. The CDR3 runs 15 residues. J lost 4 bases, V lost 1 base, and 8 bases had no gene match. CDR1 and CDR2 from the germline V gene are SQVTM and ANQGSEA. The CDR3 DNA sequence: TGCAGCGTTGAAGTAGACGGGAGGGCCGTAGAGACCCAGTACTTC. It is translated as CSVEVDGRAVETQYF.

This chain connects TRBV5-8 to TRBJ2-2; TRBD1 matches 7 bases. Germline trimming cut 3 bases from V and 1 base from J; bases unmatched to any gene: 6. CDR3 length: 16 residues. The germline gives CDR1 SGHTS, CDR2 YDEGEE. The chain's CDR3 is CASSSRTGLNTGELFF. In DNA form, the CDR3 reads TGTGCCAGCAGCTCCAGGACAGGCCTGAACACCGGGGAGCTGTTTTTT.

The gene calls are TRBV9 and TRBJ2-5; maybe TRBD1 (6 bases). This CDR3 contains 15 residues. CDR1 is SGDLS and CDR2 is YYNGEE in the germline V gene. With 3 bases removed from V and 5 bases from J, the gap between germline ends came to 17 bases. CDR3 DNA: TGTGCCAGCAGCGCTCCGGGGACACTCCACGAGACCCAGTACTTC. Translation: CASSAPGTLHETQYF.

This sequence joins TRBV7-9 and TRBJ2-2; 10 bases are a match to TRBD2. CDR1 and CDR2 (germline): SEHNR, FQNEAQ (reference sequence). This CDR3 spans 17 amino acids. V gave up 2 bases and J gave up 4 bases; unmatched junction bases: 7. CDR3 sequence reads: CASSLSSGRAATGELFF. As DNA, the CDR3 is TGTGCCAGCAGCTTATCGAGCGGGAGGGCCGCCACCGGGGAGCTGTTTTTT.

A word on this clone: The junction shows a germline mismatch at one end, possibly a read error. The V and J genes are TRBV10-2 and TRBJ2-7, with D perhaps matching TRBD1 (6 bases). The germline V gene encodes CDR1 WSHSY and CDR2 SAAADI. The CDR3 runs 13 residues. The CDR3 coding sequence is TGCGCCAGCAGTGAGCCAGATGCAGGGGCTAATGACTTC. Translated, it gives CASSEPDAGANDF.

V and J are TRBV7-6 and TRBJ2-7; 8 positions agree with TRBD1. The germline V gene has CDR1 SGHVS and CDR2 FNYEAQ. This CDR3 is 16 amino acids long. After removal of 0 bases from V and 3 bases from J, the junction contained 7 bases not matched to a gene. CDR3 sequence reads: CASSLAQRTGSYEQYF. The DNA for the CDR3 is TGTGCCAGCAGCTTAGCGCAGAGGACAGGGAGCTACGAGCAGTACTTC.

The chain recombines TRBV5-1 with TRBJ2-7, with 9 bases lining up with TRBD1. Trimming removed 4 bases from V and 6 bases from J; junction bases left unmatched: 8. This CDR3 spans 14 amino acids. Germline CDR1 is SGHRS and CDR2 is YFSETQ. DNA of the CDR3: TGCGCCAGCAGCCGGGGAGGGACAGGGTCCGAGCAGTACTTC. Translated: CASSRGGTGSEQYF.

V is TRBV7-3 and J is TRBJ2-5; TRBD2 matches at 9 bases. V lost 1 base, J lost 3 bases, and 6 bases stayed unmatched. The CDR3 length is 16 residues. Germline CDR1 is SGHTA and CDR2 is FQGTGA. The CDR3 nucleotides read TGTGCCAGCAGCTTAAATGGCGGGAGGGGAGAAGAGACCCAGTACTTC. Amino acid sequence: CASSLNGGRGEETQYF.

V is TRBV10-3 and J is TRBJ2-1; D is unresolved. CDR1 and CDR2 (germline): ENHRY, SYGVKD. This CDR3 spans 13 amino acids. The germline V and J ends were trimmed by 2 bases and 10 bases, with 12 bases remaining between them. Here the CDR3 reads CAISEPLGSEQFF. CDR3 DNA: TGTGCCATCAGTGAGCCCCTAGGAAGCGAGCAGTTCTTC.

The chain employs TRBV2 and TRBJ1-5; D possibly corresponds to TRBD1 (6 bases). The CDR3 spans 13 residues. The germline V and J ends were trimmed by 7 bases and 7 bases, with 14 bases remaining between them. Germline V gene lookup returns CDR1 SNHLY and CDR2 FYNNEI. The CDR3 sequence is CASTIGRGQPQHF. Here the CDR3 DNA reads TGTGCCAGCACCATAGGAAGGGGGCAGCCCCAGCATTTT. The full variable domain, rest sourced from reference TRBV2 and TRBJ1-5, is EPEVTQTPSHQVTQMGQEVILRCVPISNHLYFYWYRQILGQKVEFLVSFYNNEISEKSEIFDDQFSVERPDGSNFTLKIRSTKLEDSAMYFCASTIGRGQPQHFGDGTRLSIL.

The V call is TRBV18, the J call TRBJ2-5, with a possible D match to TRBD2 (6 bases). Between the trimmed V and J ends, which lost 3 bases and 3 bases, there was a span of 8 bases. The CDR3 has 13 residues. CDR1 and CDR2 (germline): KGHSH, LQKENI. CDR3 in DNA: TGTGCCAGCTCACCCTGGGGGGAAGAGACCCAGTACTTC. This encodes CASSPWGEETQYF.

This clone turned up a few times. J is TRBJ1-1 and V is TRBV7-6; perhaps TRBD1 as D (6 bases). The V gene lost 4 bases and the J gene lost 4 bases, with 10 bases spanning the gap. The CDR3 totals 13 residues. Germline V gene lookup returns CDR1 SGHVS and CDR2 FNYEAQ. DNA for the CDR3: TGTGCCAGCAGCTCCAAGACAGGCACTGAAGCTTTCTTT. Translated, it gives CASSSKTGTEAFF.

This chain connects TRBV11-2 to TRBJ2-1; 14 bases are a match to TRBD2. CDR1 SGHAT and CDR2 FQNNGV come from the germline V gene. This CDR3 spans 17 amino acids. Trimming took 6 bases from V and 3 from J; bases not matched to a gene: 7. The CDR3 coding sequence is TGTGCCAGCAGACGACTAGCGGGGGGGCAAGGCTACAATGAGCAGTTCTTC. It specifies CASRRLAGGQGYNEQFF.

The chain has TRBV7-2 and TRBJ1-2; 9 bases map to TRBD1. Per germline, CDR1 SGHTA and CDR2 FQGNSA. The CDR3 loop spans 15 amino acids. The V and J ends lost 3 bases and 6 bases, in that order; junction bases with no gene match: 8. CDR3 in DNA: TGTGCCAGCAGCTTGGGGGGGGACAGGGTCCATGGCTACACCTTC. It encodes CASSLGGDRVHGYTF.

A few counts support this clone. J is TRBJ1-5 and V is TRBV19; 11 bases are a match to TRBD1. Germline V lookup: CDR1 LNHDA, CDR2 SQIVND (reference sequence). With 6 bases clipped from V and 5 bases from J, the junction kept 6 bases outside the gene matches. The CDR3 is made up of 15 amino acids. The CDR3 DNA reads TGTGCCAGTAGCCTCGGGACAGGGGGTTATCAGCCCCAGCATTTT. This encodes CASSLGTGGYQPQHF.

This rearrangement joins TRBV6-5 to TRBJ1-5; D is possibly TRBD1 (6 bases). The CDR3 covers 15 residues. Germline V gene sequence: CDR1 MNHEY, CDR2 SVGAGI. V was cut by 6 bases and J by 9 bases, with 21 bases left in between. The CDR3 protein is CASRYRTDLWGPQHF. The CDR3 DNA reads as TGTGCCAGCAGATATCGGACAGACCTTTGGGGGCCCCAGCATTTT.